A selection of T cell receptor beta chains follows, all from one sample in a study of T cells in Graves' hyperthyroidism and ophthalmopathy. Each CDR3 protein is one row after TCRdb ran MiXCR on the multiplex PCR reads. The repertoire holds 250,000 to 350,000 distinct CDR3 sequences, over 15% seen once, with approximately 60% in the top ten. The sequenced material came from blood. The receptors derive from a woman aged 55-70 years with Graves' ophthalmopathy. Both conserved end residues are part of each CDR3. The order of the fields is clone size, J gene, V gene, D gene, CDR3 protein, CDR3 DNA. A D gene is named only where the DNA matches it firmly. Only some rows state a clone size, as once, few, many or a class for expanded clones.

many,TRBJ2-7,TRBV7-2,TRBD2,CASSATSVSYEQYF,TGTGCCAGCAGCGCGACTAGCGTCTCCTACGAGCAGTACTTC
many,TRBJ1-1,TRBV6-1,NA,CATGEGGTEAFF,TGTGCCACGGGAGAGGGGGGCACTGAAGCTTTCTTT
NA,TRBJ2-5,TRBV20-1,TRBD1,CSPIRQGGETQYF,TGCAGTCCTATAAGACAGGGGGGAGAGACCCAGTACTTC
few,TRBJ2-7,TRBV20-1,TRBD2,CSARPRGDYEQYF,TGCAGTGCTAGACCCCGGGGGGACTACGAGCAGTACTTC
many,TRBJ2-1,TRBV7-2,TRBD2,CASSRTGLANEQFF,TGTGCCAGCAGCCGAACGGGACTAGCGAATGAGCAGTTCTTC
NA,TRBJ2-7,TRBV7-9,TRBD2,CASSFTGGIYEQYF,TGTGCCAGCAGCTTCACCGGGGGGATCTACGAGCAGTACTTC
few,TRBJ2-1,TRBV4-3,TRBD2,CASSPSGRAIDEQFF,TGCGCCAGCAGCCCAAGCGGGAGGGCCATCGATGAGCAGTTCTTC
NA,TRBJ2-5,TRBV2,TRBD1,CASGRQGRETQYF,TGTGCCAGCGGACGACAGGGCCGGGAGACCCAGTACTTC
many,TRBJ1-5,TRBV12-3/TRBV12-4,NA,CASSPQGYQPQHF,TGTGCCAGCAGTCCCCAGGGCTATCAGCCCCAGCATTTT
many,TRBJ1-5,TRBV2,NA,CASSRTVRGNQPQHF,TGTGCCAGCAGCCGGACAGTAAGGGGAAATCAGCCCCAGCATTTT
NA,TRBJ1-6,TRBV4-1,NA,CASSQANGNSPLHF,TGCGCCAGCAGTCAGGCCAACGGGAATTCACCCCTCCACTTT
NA,TRBJ2-1,TRBV10-2,TRBD2,CASSESGLAGAYNEQFF,TGCGCCAGCAGTGAGTCGGGACTAGCGGGGGCATACAATGAGCAGTTCTTC